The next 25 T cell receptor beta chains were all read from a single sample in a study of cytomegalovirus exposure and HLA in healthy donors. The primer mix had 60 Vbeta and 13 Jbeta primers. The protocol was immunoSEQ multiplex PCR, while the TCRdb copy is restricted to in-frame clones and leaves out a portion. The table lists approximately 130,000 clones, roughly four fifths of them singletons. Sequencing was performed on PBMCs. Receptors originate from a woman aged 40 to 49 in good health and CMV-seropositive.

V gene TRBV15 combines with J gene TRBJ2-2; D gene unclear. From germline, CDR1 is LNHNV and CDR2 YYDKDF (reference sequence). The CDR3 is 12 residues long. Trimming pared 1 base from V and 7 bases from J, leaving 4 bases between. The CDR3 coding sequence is TGTGCCACCAGCAGAGCTTTCGGGGAGCTGTTTTTT. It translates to CATSRAFGELFF.

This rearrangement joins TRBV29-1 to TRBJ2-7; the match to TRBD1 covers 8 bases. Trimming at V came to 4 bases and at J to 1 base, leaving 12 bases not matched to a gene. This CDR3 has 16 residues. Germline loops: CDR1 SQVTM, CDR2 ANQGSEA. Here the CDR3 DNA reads TGCAGCGTTGGGAGAGGAGGACAGGGAAAATCCTACGAGCAGTACTTC. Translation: CSVGRGGQGKSYEQYF.

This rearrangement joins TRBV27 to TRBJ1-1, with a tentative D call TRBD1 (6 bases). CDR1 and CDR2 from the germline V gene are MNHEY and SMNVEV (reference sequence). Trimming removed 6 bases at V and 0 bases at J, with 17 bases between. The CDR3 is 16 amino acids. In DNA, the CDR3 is TGTGCCAGCAGACGGGGATCAGGGACAATGAACACTGAAGCTTTCTTT. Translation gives CASRRGSGTMNTEAFF.

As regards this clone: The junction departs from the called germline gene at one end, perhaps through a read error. The CDR3 here is CASSWGGQGGIF. In DNA, the CDR3 is TGTGCCAGCAGCTGGGGGGGACAGGGGGGCATCTTC. The gene calls are TRBV7-2 and TRBJ2-1, with 11 bases fitting TRBD1. The CDR3 is 12 residues long. The germline V gene has CDR1 SGHTA and CDR2 FQGNSA.

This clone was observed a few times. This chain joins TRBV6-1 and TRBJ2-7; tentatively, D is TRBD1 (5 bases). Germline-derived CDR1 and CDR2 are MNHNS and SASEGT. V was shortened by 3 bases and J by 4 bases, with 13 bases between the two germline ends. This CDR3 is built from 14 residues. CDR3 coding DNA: TGTGCCAGCAGTGAGTTTCAGGGTATGTACGAGCAGTACTTC. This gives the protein CASSEFQGMYEQYF.

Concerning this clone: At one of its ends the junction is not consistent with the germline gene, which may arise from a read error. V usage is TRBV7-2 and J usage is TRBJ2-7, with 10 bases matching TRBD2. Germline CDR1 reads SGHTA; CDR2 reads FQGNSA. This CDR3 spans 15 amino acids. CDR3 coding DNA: TGTGCCAGCAGTTTAGTAGCGGGAGGCGTCTACGAGCAGTACTTC. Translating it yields CASSLVAGGVYEQYF. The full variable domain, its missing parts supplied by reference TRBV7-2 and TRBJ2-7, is GAGVSQSPSNKVTEKGKDVELRCDPISGHTALYWYRQSLGQGLEFLIYFQGNSAPDKSGLPSDRFSAERTGGSVSTLTIQRTQQEDSAVYLCASSLVAGGVYEQYFGPGTRLTVT.

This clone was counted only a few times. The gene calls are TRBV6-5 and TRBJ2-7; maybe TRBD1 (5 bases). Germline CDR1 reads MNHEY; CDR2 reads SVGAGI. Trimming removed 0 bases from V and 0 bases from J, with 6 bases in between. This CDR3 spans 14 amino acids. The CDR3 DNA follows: TGTGCCAGCAGTTACTCCCAGGGCTCCTACGAGCAGTACTTC. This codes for CASSYSQGSYEQYF.

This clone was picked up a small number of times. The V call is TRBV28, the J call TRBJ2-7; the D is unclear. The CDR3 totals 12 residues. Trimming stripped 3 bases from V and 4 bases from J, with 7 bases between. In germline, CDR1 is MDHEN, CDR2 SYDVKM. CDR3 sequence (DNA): TGTGCCAGCAGTTTCTTTACTTACGAGCAGTACTTC. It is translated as CASSFFTYEQYF.

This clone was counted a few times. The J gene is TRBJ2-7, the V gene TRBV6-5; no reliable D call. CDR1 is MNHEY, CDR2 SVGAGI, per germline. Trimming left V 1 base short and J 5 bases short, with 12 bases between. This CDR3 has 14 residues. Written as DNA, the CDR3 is TGTGCCAGCAGTTACTATGAGACACCCGACGAGCAGTACTTC. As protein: CASSYYETPDEQYF.

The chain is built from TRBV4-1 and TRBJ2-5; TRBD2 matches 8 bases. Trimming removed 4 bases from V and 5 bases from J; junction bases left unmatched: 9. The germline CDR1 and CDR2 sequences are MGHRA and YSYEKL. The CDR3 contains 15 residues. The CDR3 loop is CASSRQPAGEETQYF. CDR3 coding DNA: TGCGCCAGCAGCCGCCAACCAGCGGGGGAGGAGACCCAGTACTTC.

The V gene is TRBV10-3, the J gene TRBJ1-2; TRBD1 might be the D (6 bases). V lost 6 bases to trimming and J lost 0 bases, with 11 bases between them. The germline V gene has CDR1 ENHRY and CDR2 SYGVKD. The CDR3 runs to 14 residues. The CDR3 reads CAIREGHSNYGYTF. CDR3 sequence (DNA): TGTGCCATCAGAGAGGGACACTCTAACTATGGCTACACCTTC.

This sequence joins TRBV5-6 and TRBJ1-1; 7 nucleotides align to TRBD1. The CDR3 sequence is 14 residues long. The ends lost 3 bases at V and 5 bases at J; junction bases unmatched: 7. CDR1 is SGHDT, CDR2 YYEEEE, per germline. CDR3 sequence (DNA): TGTGCCAGCAGCTCTGAACAGGGGTGGACTGAAGCTTTCTTT. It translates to CASSSEQGWTEAFF.

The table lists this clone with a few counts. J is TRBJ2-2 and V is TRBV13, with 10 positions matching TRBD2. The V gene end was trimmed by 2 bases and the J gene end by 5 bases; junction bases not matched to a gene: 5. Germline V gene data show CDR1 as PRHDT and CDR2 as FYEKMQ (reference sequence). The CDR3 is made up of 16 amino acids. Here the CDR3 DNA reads TGTGCCAGCAGCTTACTAGCGGGAGATCGGACCGGGGAGCTGTTTTTT. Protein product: CASSLLAGDRTGELFF.

DNA for the CDR3: TGTGCCAGCAGCCCGCCGGGGGGAAGGGCAGATACGCAGTATTTT. This translates into CASSPPGGRADTQYF. The chain joins TRBV5-6 to TRBJ2-3, with 7 bases fitting TRBD2. This CDR3 region has 15 residues. The V gene's germline CDR1 is SGHDT and CDR2 YYEEEE. Germline trimming cut 4 bases from V and 4 bases from J; bases unmatched to any gene: 9.

The CDR3 here is CASSPRQGTDTQYF. In DNA form, the CDR3 reads TGCGCCAGCAGCCCTAGGCAGGGTACAGATACGCAGTATTTT. This chain joins TRBV5-1 and TRBJ2-3; a possible D gene is TRBD1 (5 bases). Germline loops: CDR1 SGHRS, CDR2 YFSETQ. V was cut by 4 bases and J by 3 bases, with 12 bases left in between. This CDR3 is 14 amino acids long.

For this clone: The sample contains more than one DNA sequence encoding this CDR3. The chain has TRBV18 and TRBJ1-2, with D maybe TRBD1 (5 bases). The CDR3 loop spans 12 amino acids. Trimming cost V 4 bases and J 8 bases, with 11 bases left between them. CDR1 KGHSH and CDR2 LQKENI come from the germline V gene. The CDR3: CASSLLGGGYTF. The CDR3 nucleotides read TGTGCCAGCTCACTCCTCGGGGGAGGCTACACCTTC. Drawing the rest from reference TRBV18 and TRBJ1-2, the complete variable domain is NAGVMQNPRHLVRRRGQEARLRCSPMKGHSHVYWYRQLPEEGLKFMVYLQKENIIDESGMPKERFSAEFPKEGPSILRIQQVVRGDSAAYFCASSLLGGGYTFGSGTRLTVV.

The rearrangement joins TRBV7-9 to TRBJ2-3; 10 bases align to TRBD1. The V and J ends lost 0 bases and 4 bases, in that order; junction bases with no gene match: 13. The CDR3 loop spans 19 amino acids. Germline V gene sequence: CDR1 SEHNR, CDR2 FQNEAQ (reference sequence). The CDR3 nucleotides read TGTGCCAGCAGCTTAGCGAGGGACAGGGGCGACAAATTTGCAGATACGCAGTATTTT. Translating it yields CASSLARDRGDKFADTQYF.

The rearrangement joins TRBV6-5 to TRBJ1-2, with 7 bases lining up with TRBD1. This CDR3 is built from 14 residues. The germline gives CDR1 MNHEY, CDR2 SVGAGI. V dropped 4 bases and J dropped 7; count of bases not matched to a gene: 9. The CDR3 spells CASSWTGPKGGYTF. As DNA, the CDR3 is TGTGCCAGCAGTTGGACAGGACCAAAGGGTGGCTACACCTTC.

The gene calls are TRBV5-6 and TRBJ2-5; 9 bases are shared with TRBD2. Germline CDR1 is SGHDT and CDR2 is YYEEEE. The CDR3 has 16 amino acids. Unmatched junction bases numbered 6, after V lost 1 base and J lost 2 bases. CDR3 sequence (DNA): TGTGCCAGCAGCTTGTGGGCGGGAGGGCCTCAAGAGACCCAGTACTTC. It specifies CASSLWAGGPQETQYF.

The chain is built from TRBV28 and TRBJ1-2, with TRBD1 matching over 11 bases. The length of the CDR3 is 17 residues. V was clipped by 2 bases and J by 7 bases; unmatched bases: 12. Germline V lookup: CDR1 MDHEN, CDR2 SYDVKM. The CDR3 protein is CASSLMPGTGGSSGYTF. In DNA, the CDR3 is TGTGCCAGCAGTTTAATGCCCGGGACAGGGGGTTCGAGTGGCTACACCTTC.

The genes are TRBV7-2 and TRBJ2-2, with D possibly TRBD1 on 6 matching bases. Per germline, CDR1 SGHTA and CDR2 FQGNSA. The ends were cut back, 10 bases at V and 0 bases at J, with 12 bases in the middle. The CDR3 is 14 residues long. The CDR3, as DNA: TGTGCCACCCCCGGGACAACGAACACCGGGGAGCTGTTTTTT. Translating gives CATPGTTNTGELFF.

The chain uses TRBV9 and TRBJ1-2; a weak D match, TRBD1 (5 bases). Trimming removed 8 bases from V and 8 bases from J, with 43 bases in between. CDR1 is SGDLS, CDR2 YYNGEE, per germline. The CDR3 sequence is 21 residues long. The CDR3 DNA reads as TGTGCCAGTACCCCAGGGACTCTGCCGCGCTATGTATCCGGGGGTGGTAGGGGCTACACCTTC. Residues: CASTPGTLPRYVSGGGRGYTF.

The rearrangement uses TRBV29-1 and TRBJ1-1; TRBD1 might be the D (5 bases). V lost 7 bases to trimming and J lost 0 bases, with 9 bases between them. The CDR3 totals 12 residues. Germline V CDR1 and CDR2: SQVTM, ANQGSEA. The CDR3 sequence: CSGGGMNTEAFF. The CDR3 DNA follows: TGCAGCGGGGGGGGTATGAACACTGAAGCTTTCTTT.

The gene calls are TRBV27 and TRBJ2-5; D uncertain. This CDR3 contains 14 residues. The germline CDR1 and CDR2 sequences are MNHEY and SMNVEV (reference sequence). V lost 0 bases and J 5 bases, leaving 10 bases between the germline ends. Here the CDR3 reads CASSLSRLRETQYF. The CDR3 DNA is TGTGCCAGCAGTTTATCACGACTCCGTGAGACCCAGTACTTC.

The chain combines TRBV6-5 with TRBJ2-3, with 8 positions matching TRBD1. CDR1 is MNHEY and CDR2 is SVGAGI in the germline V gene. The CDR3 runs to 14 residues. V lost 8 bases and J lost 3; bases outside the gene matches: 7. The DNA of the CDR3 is TGTGCCAGCCAGTCGGACAGGGAGACAGATACGCAGTATTTT. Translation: CASQSDRETDTQYF.